The entry below gives a single T cell receptor beta chain sequence along with its context. Amplification yielded TCR beta CDR3 regions, with RNA transcripts as the source. A set of HTBI primers served as the primers for a first-round RT-PCR of the TCR CDR3. TCRdb itself ran the multiplex PCR reads through MiXCR, one entry per CDR3 protein. The sample has 300,000 to 450,000 distinct CDR3 sequences, under 15% seen once; the top ten hold around a third. Trimming shortened V by 2 bases and J by 8 bases, and 10 bases separated the two germline ends. Germline CDR1 is MDHEN and CDR2 is SYDVKM. The CDR3 sequence is 12 residues long. The source of the sample is a study of T cells in Graves' hyperthyroidism and ophthalmopathy.

Input material: blood. The chain has TRBV28 and TRBJ2-7, with D unclear. The source of this sequence is a woman between 25 and 40 years old with Graves' hyperthyroidism. This CDR3 reads CASSLSWAKQYF. DNA of the CDR3: TGTGCCAGCAGTTTAAGTTGGGCCAAGCAGTACTTC. Supplemented by reference TRBV28 and TRBJ2-7, the full variable domain reads DVKVTQSSRYLVKRTGEKVFLECVQDMDHENMFWYRQDPGLGLRLIYFSYDVKMKEKGDIPEGYSVSREKKERFSLILESASTNQTSMYLCASSLSWAKQYFGPGTRLTVT.